The 14 T cell receptor beta chains listed next were all sequenced from one sample in a study of OX40 agonist ivuxolimab in advanced cancers. The protocol was immunoSEQ multiplex PCR, while the TCRdb copy is restricted to in-frame clones and leaves out a portion. The profile shows about 100,000 clones, less than 95% of them singletons. The sequences come from CD4+ or CD8+ T cells sorted from blood, collected in a trial of the OX40 agonist ivuxolimab. The receptors here all came from an adult with an advanced solid tumor such as melanoma, head and neck, liver or kidney cancer.

This chain connects TRBV2 to TRBJ2-7, with TRBD2 matching over 11 bases. The trim removed 5 bases at V and 0 bases at J, leaving 6 bases unmatched. This CDR3 has 16 amino acids. Looked up from germline, CDR1 is SNHLY and CDR2 is FYNNEI. The CDR3 DNA is TGTGCCAGCAGTATGGGACTAGCGGCAACCTCCTACGAGCAGTACTTC. Protein: CASSMGLAATSYEQYF.

The J gene is TRBJ2-7, the V gene TRBV29-1; D perhaps matches TRBD1 (6 bases). CDR1 and CDR2 (germline): SQVTM, ANQGSEA. The CDR3 extends over 12 amino acids. Between the trimmed V and J ends, which lost 6 bases and 2 bases, there was a span of 11 bases. This chain's CDR3 is CSVKTGPYEQYF. CDR3 DNA: TGCAGCGTCAAGACAGGTCCCTACGAGCAGTACTTC.

The chain is built from TRBV27 and TRBJ2-2; 10 positions match TRBD1. Germline V gene data show CDR1 as MNHEY and CDR2 as SMNVEV (reference sequence). The J segment lost 5 bases and the V segment lost 5 bases, leaving 5 bases of the junction unmatched. There are 15 residues in the CDR3. This chain's CDR3 is CASSRGQGFTGELFF. DNA for the CDR3: TGTGCCAGCAGTCGGGGACAGGGGTTTACCGGGGAGCTGTTTTTT.

The genes are TRBV27 and TRBJ2-7, with TRBD1 matching over 7 bases. The CDR3 has 15 amino acids. The V segment lost 6 bases and the J segment 3 bases; nucleotides outside the gene matches: 11. Germline lookup yields CDR1 MNHEY and CDR2 SMNVEV (reference sequence). CDR3 sequence (DNA): TGTGCCAGCAGCCGGGACAGAGAGAGCTTCTACGAGCAGTACTTC. It codes for CASSRDRESFYEQYF.

V usage is TRBV6-5 and J usage is TRBJ2-1; TRBD2 is a possible D gene (7 bases). Deletions cut 6 bases from V and 8 bases from J, with 11 bases between. The length of the CDR3 is 12 residues. Germline loops: CDR1 MNHEY, CDR2 SVGAGI. CDR3 coding DNA: TGTGCCAGCAGCCCGGGGGGCTATGAGCAGTTCTTC. This gives the protein CASSPGGYEQFF.

The rearrangement links TRBV15 to TRBJ2-7, with 9 positions matching TRBD1. Germline lookup yields CDR1 LNHNV and CDR2 YYDKDF (reference sequence). The CDR3 runs to 17 residues. Trimming cost V 1 base and J 2 bases; bases outside gene matches: 9. CDR3 nucleotide sequence: TGTGCCACCAGCAGAGCGCCCCGGGACAGGGAGGCCTACGAGCAGTACTTC. Residues: CATSRAPRDREAYEQYF.

The chain links TRBV5-1 to TRBJ1-2, with TRBD1 as a possible D gene (6 bases). There are 15 residues in the CDR3. Trimming took 5 bases from V and 5 from J, leaving 19 bases between them. CDR1 is SGHRS, CDR2 YFSETQ, per germline. The CDR3 here is CASRVMSGVGYGYTF. DNA for the CDR3: TGCGCCAGCAGGGTCATGTCAGGGGTGGGGTATGGCTACACCTTC.

The chain is built from TRBV11-2 and TRBJ1-1; tentatively, D is TRBD1 (5 bases). The CDR3 has 15 residues. Germline V gives CDR1 SGHAT, CDR2 FQNNGV. Trimming left V 1 base short and J 0 bases short, with 9 bases between. CDR3 in amino acids: CASSLGAGMNTEAFF. Written as DNA, the CDR3 is TGTGCCAGCAGCTTAGGTGCAGGGATGAACACTGAAGCTTTCTTT.

The CDR3 DNA follows: TGCGCCAGCAGCCAAGTGGCCGCCAGGGGGCTTAACTATGGCTACACCTTC. Translated: CASSQVAARGLNYGYTF. The chain joins TRBV4-1 to TRBJ1-2; 8 bases line up with TRBD1. The germline V gene has CDR1 MGHRA and CDR2 YSYEKL. The CDR3 has 17 amino acids. V dropped 1 base and J dropped 1; count of bases not matched to a gene: 8.

The chain recombines TRBV5-1 with TRBJ1-3, with D maybe TRBD1 (5 bases). Germline CDR1 is SGHRS and CDR2 is YFSETQ. The CDR3 covers 14 residues. V dropped 8 bases and J dropped 4 bases, with 16 bases sitting between them. The CDR3, as DNA: TGCGCCAGAGGGGAAGACAGACGCGGAAACACCATATATTTT. Protein: CARGEDRRGNTIYF. Full variable domain (missing parts from reference TRBV5-1 and TRBJ1-3): KAGVTQTPRYLIKTRGQQVTLSCSPISGHRSVSWYQQTPGQGLQFLFEYFSETQRNKGNFPGRFSGRQFSNSRSEMNVSTLELGDSALYLCARGEDRRGNTIYFGEGSWLTVV.

The V gene is TRBV5-1, the J gene TRBJ2-7, with D hard to call. The CDR3 is 12 residues long. CDR1 SGHRS and CDR2 YFSETQ come from the germline V gene. Trimming removed 7 bases from V and 3 bases from J, with 11 bases in between. CDR3: CASSTGVYEQYF. The CDR3 DNA reads as TGCGCCAGCTCCACGGGCGTCTACGAGCAGTACTTC.

This clone is a singleton in its sample. V usage is TRBV18 and J usage is TRBJ2-7; D gene ambiguous. The germline V and J ends were trimmed by 2 bases and 3 bases, with 17 bases remaining between them. Germline-derived CDR1 and CDR2 are KGHSH and LQKENI. This CDR3 has 16 amino acids. The DNA of the CDR3 is TGTGCCAGCTCACCAACAGTCAGGACGTTGGACTACGAGCAGTACTTC. Protein product: CASSPTVRTLDYEQYF.

The rearrangement joins TRBV19 to TRBJ1-1, with TRBD1 matching over 10 bases. With V trimmed by 4 bases and J by 0 bases, 5 bases remained unmatched. Germline CDR1 LNHDA, CDR2 SQIVND (reference sequence). This CDR3 is 16 amino acids long. CDR3 protein: CASSNGQGGMNTEAFF. CDR3 DNA sequence: TGTGCCAGTAGTAACGGACAGGGGGGGATGAACACTGAAGCTTTCTTT.

This sequence joins TRBV6-5 and TRBJ2-1, with 7 nucleotides matching TRBD1. This CDR3 has 16 amino acids. V lost 4 bases and J lost 3; bases outside the gene matches: 9. CDR1 is MNHEY and CDR2 is SVGAGI in the germline V gene. The CDR3 bases are TGTGCCAGCAGTTTCCATGACAGGGTCGGCTACAATGAGCAGTTCTTC. It encodes CASSFHDRVGYNEQFF.